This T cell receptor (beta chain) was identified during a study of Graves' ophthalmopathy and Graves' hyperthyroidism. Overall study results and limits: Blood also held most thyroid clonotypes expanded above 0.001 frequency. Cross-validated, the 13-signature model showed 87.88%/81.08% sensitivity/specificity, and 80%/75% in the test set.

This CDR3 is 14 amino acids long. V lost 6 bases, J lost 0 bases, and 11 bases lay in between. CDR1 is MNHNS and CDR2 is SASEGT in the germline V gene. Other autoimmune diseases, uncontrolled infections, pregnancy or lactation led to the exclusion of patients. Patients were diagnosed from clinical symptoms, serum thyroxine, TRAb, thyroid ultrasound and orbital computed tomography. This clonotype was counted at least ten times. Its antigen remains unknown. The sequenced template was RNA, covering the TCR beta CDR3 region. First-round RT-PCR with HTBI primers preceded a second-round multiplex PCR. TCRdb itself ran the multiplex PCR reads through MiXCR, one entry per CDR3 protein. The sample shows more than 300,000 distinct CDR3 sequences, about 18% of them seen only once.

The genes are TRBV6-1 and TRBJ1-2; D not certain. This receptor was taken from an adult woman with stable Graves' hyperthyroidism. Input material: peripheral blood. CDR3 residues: CASSLDLSNYGYTF. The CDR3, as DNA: TGTGCCAGCAGCCTCGACCTTTCTAACTATGGCTACACCTTC.